These T cell receptor beta chains were read from a single sample in a study of cytomegalovirus exposure and HLA in healthy donors. Using immunoSEQ multiplex PCR, the repertoire was profiled, and TCRdb retains in-frame clones only, with some absent. The sample lists some 220,000 clones; over 75% were seen once. Material: PBMCs. All receptors come from a boy aged 10-17 years in good health and CMV-seronegative. Each CDR3 is given with its conserved first and last residue. The D gene is left open where the match is weak. Some rows mark clone size as missing; the rest say once, few, many or name a class of expanded clone.

v_gene	abundance	d_gene	j_gene	CDR3nt	CDR3aa
TRBV9	-	-	TRBJ2-3	TGTGCCAGCAGCGGCGGAGCAGATACGCAGTATTTT	CASSGGADTQYF
TRBV4-1	-	-	TRBJ2-2	TGCGCCAGCAGCCAACCCCTCCTCACCGGGGAGCTGTTTTTT	CASSQPLLTGELFF
TRBV5-1	once	TRBD1	TRBJ1-1	TGCGCCAGCCGGAACGGACAGGGTGACCGAGCTTTCTTT	CASRNGQGDRAFF
TRBV27	once	-	TRBJ1-1	TGTGCCAGCAGTTTATCCTGGGGGGAAGGAGAAGCTTTCTTT	CASSLSWGEGEAFF
TRBV19	few	TRBD1	TRBJ1-2	TGTGCTACCTCCCTGGACAGGGACATGGATGGCTACACCTTC	CATSLDRDMDGYTF
TRBV11-2	few	TRBD1	TRBJ1-4	TGTGCCAGCAGCTTAAATGCGGGACAGGAGGTGTTTTTT	CASSLNAGQEVFF
TRBV30	-	-	TRBJ1-4	TGTGCCTGGAGCCGTTTAATAGCGGTCGGCGAAAAACTGTTTTTT	CAWSRLIAVGEKLFF
TRBV9	few	-	TRBJ1-1	TGTGCCAGCAGCGTGGGCAGGGTGAACACTGAAGCTTTCTTT	CASSVGRVNTEAFF
TRBV7-2	-	TRBD2	TRBJ2-1	TGTGCCAGCAGCTTTGGACTAGCGGGAGAGGGTGAGCAGTTCTTC	CASSFGLAGEGEQFF
TRBV27	-	-	TRBJ1-1	TGTGCCAGCAGTTTTTTCCAGAACACTGAAGCTTTCTTT	CASSFFQNTEAFF